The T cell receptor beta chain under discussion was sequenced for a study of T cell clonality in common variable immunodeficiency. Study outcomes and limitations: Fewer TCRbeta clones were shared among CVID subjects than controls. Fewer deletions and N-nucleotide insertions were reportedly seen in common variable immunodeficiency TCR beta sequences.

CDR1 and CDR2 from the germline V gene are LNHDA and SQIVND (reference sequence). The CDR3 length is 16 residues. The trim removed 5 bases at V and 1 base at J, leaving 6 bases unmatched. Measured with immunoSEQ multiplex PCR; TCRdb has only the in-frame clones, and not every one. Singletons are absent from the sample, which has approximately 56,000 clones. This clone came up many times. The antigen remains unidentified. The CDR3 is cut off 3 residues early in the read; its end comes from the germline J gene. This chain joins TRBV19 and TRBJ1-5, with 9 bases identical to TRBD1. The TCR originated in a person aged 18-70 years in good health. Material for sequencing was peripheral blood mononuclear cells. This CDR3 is CASSLGQGGSNQPQHF. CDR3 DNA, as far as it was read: TGTGCCAGTAGTCTGGGACAGGGAGGGAGCAATCAGCCC. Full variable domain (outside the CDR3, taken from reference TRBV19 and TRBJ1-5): DGGITQSPKYLFRKEGQNVTLSCEQNLNHDAMYWYRQDPGQGLRLIYYSQIVNDFQKGDIAEGYSVSREKKESFPLTVTSAQKNPTAFYLCASSLGQGGSNQPQHFGDGTRLSIL.